The sequence of this T cell receptor beta chain was determined in a study of blood T cells in healthy people across ages. Study-wide results and caveats: Unsorted PBMC input precluded a conclusive naive versus antigen-experienced comparison.

Comment on this clonotype: What it binds is not known.

Germline CDR1 reads SEHNR; CDR2 reads FQNEAQ (reference sequence). V trimming: 7 bases; J trimming: 2 bases; junction bases outside the gene matches: 8. The CDR3 runs 14 residues. Using a J-beta primer mix together with a sample-barcoded 5' primer, a second PCR was run for about 7 to 12 cycles. TCRdb independently ran MiXCR on the 5' RACE reads; one entry per CDR3 protein. The sample has 780,000 or so distinct CDR3 sequences; roughly 53% are singletons. Input material: blood. The chain couples TRBV7-9 to TRBJ2-7, with TRBD2 matching 7 bases. This clonotype originated in a man older than 75 in good health. The CDR3: CASTRSGATYEQYF. The CDR3 nucleotides read TGTGCCAGCACCCGAAGCGGGGCCACCTACGAGCAGTACTTC.